A single T cell receptor (beta chain) is shown here with its context. The antigen is unknown. The sample is drawn from a study of cytomegalovirus exposure and HLA in healthy donors. Findings of the study overall: Researchers catalogued some 160 TCR beta chains as cytomegalovirus-associated. There were some public TCRs occurring in many donors, but most TCR sequences were rare. Associated with HLA alleles at 0.05 false discovery rate in a later analysis were approximately 17,000 TCR beta sequences.

With 60 Vbeta and 13 Jbeta primers, the PCR was carried out. The method was immunoSEQ multiplex PCR; TCRdb's version includes in-frame clones alone and lacks a portion of them. This table lists 100,000 to 150,000 clones. V shed 0 bases and J 0 bases; nucleotides not matched to a gene: 5. The CDR3 spans 18 residues. The germline CDR1 and CDR2 sequences are SGHTS and YDEGEE. The source is a woman in her 40s in good health and CMV-seropositive. The chain joins TRBV5-8 to TRBJ2-6; TRBD1 aligns across 8 bases. The source material was PBMCs. The CDR3 loop reads CASSLVVRGHSGANVLTF. DNA of the CDR3: TGTGCCAGCAGCTTGGTCGTCAGGGGGCACTCTGGGGCCAACGTCCTGACTTTC.